This TCR beta chain was sequenced for a study of T-cell reconstitution after alpha-beta-depleted transplantation in children. Unique molecular identifiers were used to barcode this TCRbeta library. Each CDR3 protein is one row after TCRdb ran MiXCR on the PCR reads. The sample carries approximately 400,000 distinct CDR3 sequences, approximately 10% recorded once. This clonotype was recorded a few times. This TCR was sampled from a human donor who donated a stem cell graft to a child with acute myeloid leukemia. Sequencing was performed on PBMCs from the stem cell graft donor, taken from the stem cell graft.

The CDR3 is CARTQSRLGGNEQFF. Written as DNA, the CDR3 is TGTGCCAGAACCCAAAGCCGTCTCGGGGGAAATGAGCAGTTCTTC. The chain employs TRBV21-1 and TRBJ2-1; the table's D gene call, TRBD1, was not cross checked with the DNA. TRBV21-1 is assigned pseudogene status. This CDR3 spans 15 amino acids.